This TCR beta chain stems from a study of CD4 T cells in relation to SARS-CoV-2 and coronaviruses. The protocol was immunoSEQ multiplex PCR, while the TCRdb copy is restricted to in-frame clones and leaves out a portion. The table has 35,000 to 50,000 clones, more than 65% seen once. On this clone: The antigen is not known.

Naive and memory CD4+ T cells were separated from cryopreserved PBMCs. The receptor was isolated from an adult with COVID-19. Specimen: naive CD4+ T cells from PBMCs, cultured in vitro. Subset indicated: naive CD4+ T cells isolated by negative enrichment.

The CDR3 nucleotides are TGTGCCAGCAGTGGAAAGGGCCCCACAGATACGCAGTATTTT. Translated: CASSGKGPTDTQYF. This chain links TRBV27 with TRBJ2-3; D remains unclear. This CDR3 is built from 14 residues. Looked up from germline, CDR1 is MNHEY and CDR2 is SMNVEV (reference sequence). V lost 5 bases and J 2 bases, leaving 11 bases between the germline ends.